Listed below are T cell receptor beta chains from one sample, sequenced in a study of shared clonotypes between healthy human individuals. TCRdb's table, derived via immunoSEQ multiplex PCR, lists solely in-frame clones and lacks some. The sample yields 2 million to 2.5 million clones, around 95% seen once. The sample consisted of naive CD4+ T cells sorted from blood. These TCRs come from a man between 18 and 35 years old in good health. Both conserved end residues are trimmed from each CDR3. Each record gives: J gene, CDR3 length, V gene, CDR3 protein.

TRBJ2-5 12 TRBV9 ASTPIGAGETQY
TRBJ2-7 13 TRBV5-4 ASSSGQGPSNEQY
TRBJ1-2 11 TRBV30 AWRATGRYGYT
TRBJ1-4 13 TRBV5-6 ASSGRGRRDEKLF
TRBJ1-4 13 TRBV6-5 ASSYSHRGGEKLF
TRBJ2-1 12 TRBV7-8 ASSLTSGSNEQF
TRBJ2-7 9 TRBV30 ASGSSYEQY
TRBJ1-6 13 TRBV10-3 AIGRDRAGNSPLH
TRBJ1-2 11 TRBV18 ASSTGEINGYT
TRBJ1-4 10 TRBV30 AWSAREGKLF
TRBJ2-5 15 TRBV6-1 ASSEAPLAGAPQTQY
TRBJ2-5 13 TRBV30 AWSGPGLGGETQY
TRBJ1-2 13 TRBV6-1 ASSDPAGINYGYT
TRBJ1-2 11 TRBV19 ASRGRGTYGYT
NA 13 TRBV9 ASSGGAGENYEQY
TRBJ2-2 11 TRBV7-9 ASSAPNTGELF
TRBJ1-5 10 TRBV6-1 ASSDLSQPQH
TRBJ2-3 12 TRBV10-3 AISADRVTDTQY
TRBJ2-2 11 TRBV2 ASSREGGGELF
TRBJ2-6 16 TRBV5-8 ASSFRTGVSTGANVLT
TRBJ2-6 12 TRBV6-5 ASSYETGTNVLT
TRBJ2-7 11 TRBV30 AWGLAGVGEQY
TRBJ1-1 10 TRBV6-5 ASSKGNTEAF
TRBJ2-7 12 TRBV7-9 ASSPVRQTYEQY
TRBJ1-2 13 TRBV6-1 ASSAQGGDLYGYT
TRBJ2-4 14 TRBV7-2 ASSLFARGQGDIQY
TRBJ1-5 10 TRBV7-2 ASSLNWEPQH
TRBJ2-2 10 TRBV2 ASNRGAGELF
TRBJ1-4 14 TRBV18 ASSPQTGLAGEKLF
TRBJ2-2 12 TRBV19 ASNGDRNTGELF
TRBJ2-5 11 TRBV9 ASSGRTEETQY
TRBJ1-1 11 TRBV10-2 ASRDTGYTEAF
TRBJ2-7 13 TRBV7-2 ASSLGTSGLYEQY
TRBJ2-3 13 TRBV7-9 ASSWGPESTDTQY
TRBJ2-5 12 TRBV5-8 ASSLDPNGETQY
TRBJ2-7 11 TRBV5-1 ASSFESSYEQY
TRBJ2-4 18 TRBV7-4 ASSLISTENGREPQNIQY
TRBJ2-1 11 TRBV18 ASSLGEGNEQF
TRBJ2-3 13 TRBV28 AGSGGSGVGDTQY
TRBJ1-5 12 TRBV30 AWSEGKGNQPQH
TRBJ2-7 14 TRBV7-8 ASSLAGEAPLYEQY
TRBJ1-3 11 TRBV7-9 ASSLLSGNTIY
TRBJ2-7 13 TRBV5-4 ASSNPRGSDYEQY
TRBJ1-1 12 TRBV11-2 ASSPNWAGPEAF
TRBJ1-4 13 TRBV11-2 ASRAGTSYNEKLF
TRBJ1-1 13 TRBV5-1 ASSPLQGTRTEAF
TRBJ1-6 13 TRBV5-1 ASSLASGSNSPLH
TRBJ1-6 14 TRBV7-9 ASSPRTGGYNSPLH
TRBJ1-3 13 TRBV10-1 AAGSRGPGGNTIY
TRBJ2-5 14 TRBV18 ASSLNGGLGLETQY
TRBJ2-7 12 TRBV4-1 ASSLDRESYEQY
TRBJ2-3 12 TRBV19 ASSVDRGGYTQY
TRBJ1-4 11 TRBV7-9 ASSLGQGEKLF
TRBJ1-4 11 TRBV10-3 AIRDGPNEKLF
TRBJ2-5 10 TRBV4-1 ASSQGQGTQY
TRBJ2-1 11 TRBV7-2 ASSPDGLNEQF
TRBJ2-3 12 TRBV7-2 ASSSRQNTDTQY